These 18 T cell receptor beta chains share one sample of origin, sequenced in a study of metastatic and nonmetastatic thyroid tumors. No patient received treatment before thyroid surgery. TCRdb re-called clones from the PCR reads using MiXCR. Of roughly 40,000 clones in the sample, about a sixth were seen once. Sample: blood. These receptor sequences come from a female donor with papillary thyroid cancer or a benign thyroid nodule (not recorded which). Some clones in this sample may be carry-over from other donors' samples.

This clone occurred many times. V is TRBV4-1 and J is TRBJ1-1; no reliable D call. Trimming took 0 bases from V and 4 from J, leaving 6 bases between them. The germline V gene has CDR1 MGHRA and CDR2 YSYEKL. The CDR3 covers 13 residues. This chain's CDR3 is CASSQEDATEAFF. CDR3 nucleotides: TGCGCCAGCAGCCAAGAAGACGCCACTGAAGCTTTCTTT.

The chain uses TRBV6-1 and TRBJ2-7, with TRBD2 matching 7 bases. The junction had 2 bases not matched to a gene; V was cut back by 6 bases and J by 0 bases. CDR1 and CDR2 from the germline V gene are MNHNS and SASEGT. This CDR3 spans 13 amino acids. CDR3 protein: CASRLADSYEQYF. CDR3 sequence (DNA): TGTGCCAGCAGGCTAGCGGACTCCTACGAGCAGTACTTC.

This clone was seen at least ten times. This clone may be a read error of a much larger clone one base away. Other DNA sequences from this sample encode an identical CDR3 as well. V gene TRBV2 combines with J gene TRBJ1-5, with D possibly being TRBD1 (5 bases). The CDR3 loop spans 15 amino acids. The V gene's germline CDR1 is SNHLY and CDR2 FYNNEI. In nucleotides, the CDR3 is TGTGCCAGCAGGGGCCGACAGTATAGCAATCAGCCCCAGCACTTT. Protein product: CASRGRQYSNQPQHF.

In its sample, this clone was seen many times. The chain has TRBV4-1 and TRBJ2-2, with D unresolved. Germline CDR1 and CDR2: MGHRA and YSYEKL. The CDR3 totals 13 residues. V was trimmed by 4 bases and J by 3 bases, leaving 6 bases between them. The CDR3 nucleotides read TGCGCCAGCAGCCTTGAGTACACCGGGGAGCTGTTTTTT. Protein: CASSLEYTGELFF.

This clone was detected many times. This sequence joins TRBV4-1 and TRBJ2-1; D may be TRBD1 or TRBD2 (5 bases each). Germline V gene sequence: CDR1 MGHRA, CDR2 YSYEKL. The CDR3 contains 17 residues. The germline V and J ends were trimmed by 1 base and 8 bases, with 21 bases remaining between them. The CDR3 DNA reads as TGCGCCAGCAGCCAAGTCTCTCGGGACGGTTCTCGGCATGAGCAGTTCTTC. Translation: CASSQVSRDGSRHEQFF.

This clone was counted many times. The rearrangement links TRBV3-1 to TRBJ2-2; 7 bases are a match to TRBD2. V shed 2 bases, J shed 4 bases, and the junction held 4 bases outside the gene matches. Germline V gives CDR1 LGHDT, CDR2 YNNKEL (reference sequence). The CDR3 has 15 residues. Here the CDR3 reads CASSQYGGSTGELFF. The CDR3 DNA is TGTGCCAGCAGCCAATACGGGGGGAGCACCGGGGAGCTGTTTTTT.

This clone was observed at least ten times. The V call is TRBV28, the J call TRBJ2-3, with TRBD2 identical over 8 bases. Germline lookup yields CDR1 MDHEN and CDR2 SYDVKM. Trimming took 3 bases from V and 3 from J; bases not matched to a gene: 11. The CDR3 contains 17 residues. The CDR3 is CASSLALADKGTDTQYF. The CDR3 bases are TGTGCCAGCAGTTTGGCACTAGCGGACAAGGGTACAGATACGCAGTATTTT.

This clone was observed many times. This sequence may be a read error, since a much larger clone differs from it by one base. This chain uses TRBV27 with TRBJ1-1; weak D call: TRBD1 (5 bases). The CDR3 is 13 residues long. The V gene's germline CDR1 is MNHEY and CDR2 SMNVEV (reference sequence). The CDR3 region is CASRPQVSTKASF. The CDR3 nucleotides read TGTGCCAGCAGGCCACAGGTTAGCACTAAAGCTTCCTTT.

V usage is TRBV5-4 and J usage is TRBJ2-7, with D hard to call. Per germline, CDR1 SGHNT and CDR2 YYREEE (reference sequence). The CDR3 has 12 amino acids. V lost 0 bases to trimming and J lost 5 bases, with 6 bases between them. The chain's CDR3 is CASSLVGNEQYF. The CDR3 DNA sequence: TGTGCCAGCAGCTTGGTTGGAAACGAGCAGTACTTC.

There are many counts of this clone. The rearrangement links TRBV20-1 to TRBJ1-1; the D is unclear. Germline V gene lookup returns CDR1 DFQATT and CDR2 SNEGSKA (reference sequence). The CDR3 has 12 amino acids. Trimming pared 3 bases from V and 11 bases from J, leaving 16 bases between. In DNA, the CDR3 is TGCAGTGCTAGTATTCGGCCTCTGGAGGCTTTCTTT. This sequence encodes CSASIRPLEAFF.

This clone showed up many times. The chain links TRBV20-1 to TRBJ1-1; D gene unclear. The germline gives CDR1 DFQATT, CDR2 SNEGSKA (reference sequence). Trimming stripped 4 bases from V and 1 base from J, with 7 bases between. The CDR3 contains 12 residues. This CDR3 is CSAKYRNTEAFF. The CDR3, as DNA: TGCAGTGCTAAGTACAGGAACACTGAAGCTTTCTTT.

J is TRBJ2-6 and V is TRBV25-1; D is possibly TRBD1 or TRBD2 (5 bases each). The germline gives CDR1 MGHDK, CDR2 SYGVNS. This CDR3 is built from 13 residues. With 10 bases removed from V and 8 bases from J, the gap between germline ends came to 15 bases. This CDR3 reads CANTTDGTNVLTF. DNA of the CDR3: TGTGCCAACACGACAGACGGGACCAACGTCCTGACTTTC. Full variable domain (missing parts from reference TRBV25-1 and TRBJ2-6): EADIYQTPRYLVIGTGKKITLECSQTMGHDKMYWYQQDPGMELHLIHYSYGVNSTEKGDLSSESTVSRIRTEHFPLTLESARPSHTSQYLCANTTDGTNVLTFGAGSRLTVL.

The table lists this clone with a count of one. This rearrangement joins TRBV28 to TRBJ1-1, with D maybe TRBD1 (6 bases). The CDR3 is made up of 14 amino acids. Trimming removed 5 bases at V and 10 bases at J, with 20 bases between. In germline, CDR1 is MDHEN, CDR2 SYDVKM. Here the CDR3 reads CASSTGTPSLAAFF. The CDR3 DNA reads as TGTGCCAGCAGTACCGGGACACCTAGTCTTGCAGCTTTCTTT.

The chain couples TRBV6-2 or TRBV6-3 to TRBJ2-7, with a tentative D call TRBD1 (6 bases). CDR1 MNHEY and CDR2 SVGEGT come from the germline V gene. The CDR3 has 14 amino acids. Trimming left V 6 bases short and J 3 bases short, with 15 bases between. The chain's CDR3 is CASSIQGALYEQYF. The CDR3 region has the DNA TGTGCCAGCAGCATACAGGGTGCACTCTACGAGCAGTACTTC.

This clone was detected once. The junction shows a germline mismatch at one end, possibly a read error. The CDR3 sequence is CSSSQYALLGIQYF. The CDR3 region has the DNA TGCTCCAGCAGCCAATACGCACTGCTAGGCATTCAGTACTTC. This sequence joins TRBV4-1 and TRBJ2-4, with no clear D. Germline-derived CDR1 and CDR2 are MGHRA and YSYEKL. The CDR3 is made up of 14 amino acids.

Only one count was recorded for this clone. This may be a read error: a much more frequent sequence differs by one nucleotide. This chain links TRBV24-1 with TRBJ2-5, with D possibly TRBD2 on 7 matching bases. The V and J ends lost 6 bases and 0 bases respectively, with 19 bases between them. The length of the CDR3 is 17 residues. Per germline, CDR1 KGHDR and CDR2 SFDVKD. CDR3 residues: CATSWGRAGTNQETQYF. CDR3 sequence (DNA): TGTGCCACCAGTTGGGGGCGAGCGGGGACTAACCAAGAGACCCAGTACTTC.

This clone has a count of ten or more. A read error is possible here, since a much larger clone lies one base away. The sample carries other DNA sequences with the same CDR3. This chain joins TRBV19 and TRBJ1-5, with TRBD1 as a possible D gene (5 bases). This CDR3 has 16 residues. Germline assignment: CDR1 LNHDA and CDR2 SQIVND (reference sequence). The V and J ends lost 4 bases and 6 bases respectively, with 19 bases between them. CDR3 residues: CASSTDRGGQGQPQHF. In DNA, the CDR3 is TGTGCCAGTAGTACAGATCGGGGCGGTCAGGGTCAGCCCCAGCATTTT.

This clone was found many times. The J gene is TRBJ2-3, the V gene TRBV27, with D possibly matching TRBD1 (5 bases). Germline CDR1 reads MNHEY; CDR2 reads SMNVEV (reference sequence). The CDR3 has 13 residues. Trimming took 10 bases from V and 0 from J, leaving 11 bases between them. CDR3 region: CATKGSSTDTQYF. In DNA form, the CDR3 reads TGTGCCACTAAGGGGTCTAGCACAGATACGCAGTATTTT.